This T cell receptor beta chain came from a study of T cells in Graves' hyperthyroidism and ophthalmopathy. A Clinical Activity Score of at least 3, a NOSPECS grade of at least 4 and a duration under 3 months were recorded in the ophthalmopathy patients. Amplification yielded TCR beta CDR3 regions, with RNA transcripts as the source. The HTBI primer set drove a first-round RT-PCR of the TCR CDR3. From the multiplex PCR reads, TCRdb called clonotypes with MiXCR, one entry per CDR3 protein. The sample has about 600,000 distinct CDR3 sequences, about a sixth seen once; the top ten hold roughly 3%. CDR3 size: 14 residues. The ends lost 7 bases at V and 4 bases at J; junction bases unmatched: 3. Per germline, CDR1 SNHLY and CDR2 FYNNEI.

Sample: blood. The chain uses TRBV2 and TRBJ2-5; 13 nucleotides align to TRBD2. The sequence derives from a woman between 40 and 55 years old with Graves' ophthalmopathy. The CDR3 protein is CASKGTSGVETQYF. The CDR3 nucleotides read TGTGCCAGCAAGGGGACTAGCGGGGTAGAGACCCAGTACTTC. The full variable domain, with the rest looked up from reference TRBV2 and TRBJ2-5, is EPEVTQTPSHQVTQMGQEVILRCVPISNHLYFYWYRQILGQKVEFLVSFYNNEISEKSEIFDDQFSVERPDGSNFTLKIRSTKLEDSAMYFCASKGTSGVETQYFGPGTRLLVL.